This TCR beta chain was identified in a study of T-cell reconstitution after alpha-beta-depleted transplantation in children. Germline CDR1 SEHNR, CDR2 FQNEAQ (reference sequence). V lost 4 bases and J 4 bases, leaving 6 bases between the germline ends. The CDR3 has 12 residues. This clonotype showed up many times. Library preparation (for TCRbeta) was performed with unique molecular identifiers. TCRdb redid the calling of the PCR reads with MiXCR, one entry per CDR3 protein. In the table there are 200,000 to 250,000 distinct CDR3 sequences, 11% of which are singletons. Sequencing used PBMCs, obtained before TCRalphabeta/CD19-depleted stem cell transplant. The chain joins TRBV7-9 to TRBJ2-3; D is uncertain. This receptor was obtained from a child younger than two with acute myeloid leukemia, due to receive a stem cell transplant. CDR3 DNA sequence: TGTGCCAGCAGCTCGACCGCAGATACGCAGTATTTT. This gives the protein CASSSTADTQYF.